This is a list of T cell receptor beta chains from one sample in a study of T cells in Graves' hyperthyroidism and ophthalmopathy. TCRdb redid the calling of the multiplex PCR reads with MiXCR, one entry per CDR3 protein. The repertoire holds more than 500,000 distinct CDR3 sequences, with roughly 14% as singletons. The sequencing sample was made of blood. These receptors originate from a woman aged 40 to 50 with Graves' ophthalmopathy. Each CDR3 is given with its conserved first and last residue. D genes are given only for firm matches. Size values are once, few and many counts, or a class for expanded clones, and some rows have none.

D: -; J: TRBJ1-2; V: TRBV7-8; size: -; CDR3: CASSIRGHGDYGYTF; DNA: TGTGCCAGCAGCATAAGGGGACATGGGGACTATGGCTACACCTTC
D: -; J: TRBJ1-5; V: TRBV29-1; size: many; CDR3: CSVGARNQPQHF; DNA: TGCAGCGTGGGGGCCAGGAATCAGCCCCAGCATTTT
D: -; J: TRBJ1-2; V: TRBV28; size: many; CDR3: CASSLWGGSSGYTF; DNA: TGTGCCAGCAGTTTATGGGGGGGATCGAGCGGCTACACCTTC
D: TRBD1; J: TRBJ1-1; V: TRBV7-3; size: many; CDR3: CASSSTGGMNTEAFF; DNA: TGTGCCAGCAGCAGTACAGGGGGGATGAACACTGAAGCTTTCTTT
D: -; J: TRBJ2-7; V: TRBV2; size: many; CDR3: CASSEAAGLNEQYF; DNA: TGTGCCAGCAGTGAAGCCGCGGGACTTAACGAGCAGTACTTC
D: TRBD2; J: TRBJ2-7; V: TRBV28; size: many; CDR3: CASSFTSGPYEQYF; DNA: TGTGCCAGCAGTTTCACTAGCGGCCCCTACGAGCAGTACTTC
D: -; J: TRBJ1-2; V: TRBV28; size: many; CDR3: CASNWGYGYTF; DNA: TGTGCCAGCAACTGGGGGTATGGCTACACCTTC
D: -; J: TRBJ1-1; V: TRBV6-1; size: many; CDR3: CASSGRTNTEAFF; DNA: TGTGCCAGCTCCGGCAGGACGAACACTGAAGCTTTCTTT
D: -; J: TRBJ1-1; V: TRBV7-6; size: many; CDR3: CASSPTGQPNTEAFF; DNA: TGTGCCAGCAGCCCGACTGGACAGCCTAACACTGAAGCTTTCTTT
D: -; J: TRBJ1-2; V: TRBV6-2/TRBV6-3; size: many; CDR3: CASSVDGQYGYTF; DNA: TGTGCCAGCAGCGTAGACGGCCAGTATGGCTACACCTTC
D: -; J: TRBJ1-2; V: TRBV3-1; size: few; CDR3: CASSQDGDIGNYGYTF; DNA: TGTGCCAGCAGCCAAGATGGAGATATAGGGAACTATGGCTACACCTTC
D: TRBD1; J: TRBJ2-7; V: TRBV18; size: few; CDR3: CASSNRQGYEQYF; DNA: TGTGCCAGCTCAAACCGACAGGGATACGAGCAGTACTTC
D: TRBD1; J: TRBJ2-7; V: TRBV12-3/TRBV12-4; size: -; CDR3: CASRPQTGETREQYF; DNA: TGTGCCAGCAGACCTCAAACAGGGGAGACGAGGGAGCAGTACTTC
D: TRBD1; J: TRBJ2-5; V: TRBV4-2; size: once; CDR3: CASSPLTGGAKETQYF; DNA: TGTGCCAGCAGCCCATTAACAGGGGGAGCGAAGGAGACCCAGTACTTC
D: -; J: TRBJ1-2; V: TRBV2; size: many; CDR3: CASSAEEYYGYTF; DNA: TGTGCCAGCAGTGCGGAAGAATACTATGGCTACACCTTC
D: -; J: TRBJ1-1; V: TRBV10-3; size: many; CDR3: CAISESMAGWTFF; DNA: TGTGCCATCAGTGAGTCGATGGCGGGGTGGACTTTCTTT
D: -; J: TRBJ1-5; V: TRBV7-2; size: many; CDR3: CASSRDNFNQPQHF; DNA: TGTGCCAGCAGCCGGGACAACTTCAATCAGCCCCAGCATTTT
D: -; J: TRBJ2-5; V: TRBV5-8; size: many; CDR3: CASSRTGGAAQETQYF; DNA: TGTGCCAGCAGCCGAACAGGGGGGGCCGCCCAAGAGACCCAGTACTTC
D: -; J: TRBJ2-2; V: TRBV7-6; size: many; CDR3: CASSPYSGAGELFF; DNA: TGTGCCAGCAGCCCGTACTCGGGGGCCGGGGAGCTGTTTTTT
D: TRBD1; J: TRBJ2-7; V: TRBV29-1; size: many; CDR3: CSVAGTGAAYYEQYF; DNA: TGCAGCGTTGCCGGGACAGGGGCCGCGTACTACGAGCAGTACTTC
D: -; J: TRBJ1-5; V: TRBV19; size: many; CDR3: CASSWGTSNQPQHF; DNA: TGTGCCAGTAGTTGGGGTACCAGCAATCAGCCCCAGCATTTT
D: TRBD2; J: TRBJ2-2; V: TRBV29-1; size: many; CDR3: CSVSKGQRGNTGELFF; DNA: TGCAGCGTTTCAAAGGGCCAGCGGGGGAACACCGGGGAGCTGTTTTTT
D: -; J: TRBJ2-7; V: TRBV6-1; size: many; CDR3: CASSDIPGHVF; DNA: TGTGCCAGCAGTGATATCCCAGGACACGTCTTC
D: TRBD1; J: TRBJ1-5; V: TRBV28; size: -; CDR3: CASSSGTVYSNQPQHF; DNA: TGTGCCAGCAGCTCGGGGACAGTCTATAGCAATCAGCCCCAGCATTTT
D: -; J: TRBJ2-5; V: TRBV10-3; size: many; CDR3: CAISLKGEETQYF; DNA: TGTGCCATCAGTCTCAAGGGGGAGGAGACCCAGTACTTC
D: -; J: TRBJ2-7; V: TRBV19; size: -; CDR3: CASSPGQFPSYEQYF; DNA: TGTGCCAGTAGTCCCGGACAGTTCCCCTCCTACGAGCAGTACTTC
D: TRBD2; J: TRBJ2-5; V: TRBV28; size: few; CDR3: CASSLSGGRKTQYF; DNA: TGTGCCAGCAGTTTATCCGGGGGGAGGAAGACCCAGTACTTC
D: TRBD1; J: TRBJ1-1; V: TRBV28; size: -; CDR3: CASVHRGRLTEAFF; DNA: TGTGCCAGCGTGCATAGGGGGCGGTTGACTGAAGCTTTCTTT
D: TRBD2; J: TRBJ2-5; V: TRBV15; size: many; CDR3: CATSRDRAGEETQYF; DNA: TGTGCCACCAGCAGAGATCGAGCGGGAGAGGAGACCCAGTACTTC
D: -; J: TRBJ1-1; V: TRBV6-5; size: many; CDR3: CASSYQGRNTEAFF; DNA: TGTGCCAGCAGTTACCAGGGAAGGAACACTGAAGCTTTCTTT
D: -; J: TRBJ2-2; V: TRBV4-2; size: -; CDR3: CASSALPRVGDTGELFF; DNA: TGTGCCAGCAGCGCCCTACCCCGGGTAGGCGACACCGGGGAGCTGTTTTTT
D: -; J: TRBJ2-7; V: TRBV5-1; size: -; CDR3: CASSLEAEPTYEQYF; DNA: TGCGCCAGCAGCTTGGAGGCGGAGCCCACCTACGAGCAGTACTTC